Listed here are 11 T cell receptor beta chains from one sample, sequenced in a study of CD8 T cells in Susac syndrome. Random-hexamer reverse transcription was applied to 0.5 to 1 ug RNA. TCRdb fed the immunoSEQ multiplex PCR reads into MiXCR, producing one record per CDR3 protein. In the table there are 100,000 to 150,000 distinct CDR3 sequences, 90% to 95% of which are singletons. Sequencing was performed on CD4+ T cells from PBMCs. The receptor set was obtained from a human donor in good health.

In this sample, this clonotype turned up once. The chain carries TRBV5-1 and TRBJ2-1; TRBD2 might be the D (6 bases). CDR3 length: 15 residues. Germline V gene sequence: CDR1 SGHRS, CDR2 YFSETQ. V was pared by 4 bases and J by 8 bases, with 19 bases between. The CDR3 loop is CASSRDLGGGYEQFF. DNA of the CDR3: TGCGCCAGCAGCCGAGACCTGGGGGGTGGCTATGAGCAGTTCTTC.

This chain joins TRBV28 and TRBJ2-1; TRBD1 matches at 7 bases. J gave up 2 bases and V 5 bases, and 12 bases lay outside the gene matches. This CDR3 is 17 amino acids long. Germline-derived CDR1 and CDR2 are MDHEN and SYDVKM. CDR3 bases: TGTGCCAGCAGTGTCACCGGGACAGACTTGACCTACAATGAGCAGTTCTTC. Protein product: CASSVTGTDLTYNEQFF.

The chain carries TRBV18 and TRBJ2-5; D is uncertain. There are 13 residues in the CDR3. CDR1 is KGHSH and CDR2 is LQKENI in the germline V gene. V was clipped by 2 bases and J by 0 bases, with 4 bases between them. Here the CDR3 reads CASSPGHQETQYF. CDR3 bases: TGTGCCAGCTCACCAGGACACCAAGAGACCCAGTACTTC.

The chain links TRBV5-6 to TRBJ2-5, with D possibly called TRBD1 or TRBD2 (6 bases each). Per germline, CDR1 SGHDT and CDR2 YYEEEE. The CDR3 loop spans 15 amino acids. V was trimmed by 0 bases and J by 5 bases, leaving 14 bases between them. Written as DNA, the CDR3 is TGTGCCAGCAGCTTGGAGGGGGGCCCGGGGGAGACCCAGTACTTC. Protein product: CASSLEGGPGETQYF.

The V and J genes are TRBV3-1 and TRBJ2-7, with D possibly being TRBD2 (6 bases). CDR1 and CDR2 from the germline V gene are LGHDT and YNNKEL (reference sequence). The CDR3 spans 14 residues. The V gene lost 4 bases and the J gene lost 7 bases, with 17 bases spanning the gap. The CDR3 sequence is CASSRREARREQYF. The DNA for the CDR3 is TGTGCCAGCAGCCGGAGGGAGGCCAGGCGGGAGCAGTACTTC.

The rearrangement links TRBV28 to TRBJ2-2; 7 positions agree with TRBD1. This CDR3 region has 17 residues. Germline V CDR1 and CDR2: MDHEN, SYDVKM. Trimming removed 3 bases from V and 4 bases from J; junction bases left unmatched: 11. CDR3 protein: CASSFRQGRRGTGELFF. The CDR3 nucleotides read TGTGCCAGCAGTTTCAGACAGGGCCGCCGTGGCACCGGGGAGCTGTTTTTT.

This chain uses TRBV7-2 with TRBJ2-1, with 8 nucleotides matching TRBD2. The germline V gene encodes CDR1 SGHTA and CDR2 FQGNSA. V shed 1 base, J shed 2 bases, and the junction held 7 bases outside the gene matches. This CDR3 is 17 amino acids long. The CDR3 loop is CASSLDRGSGAYNEQFF. CDR3 sequence (DNA): TGTGCCAGCAGCTTAGATCGGGGTAGCGGGGCCTACAATGAGCAGTTCTTC.

The J gene is TRBJ2-2, the V gene TRBV30; D gene ambiguous. CDR1 GTSNPN and CDR2 SVGIG come from the germline V gene (reference sequence). The CDR3 loop spans 13 amino acids. Trimming took off 5 bases at V and 6 bases at J, with 13 bases between the two ends. The CDR3 spells CAWVYSEAGELFF. DNA of the CDR3: TGTGCCTGGGTCTATAGTGAGGCCGGGGAGCTGTTTTTT.

The J gene is TRBJ2-2, the V gene TRBV14; D gene uncertain. Germline V gives CDR1 SGHDN, CDR2 FVKESK. Trimming left V 6 bases short and J 2 bases short, with 10 bases between. The CDR3 consists of 14 residues. CDR3 nucleotides: TGTGCCAGCAGTCGGTCCGGCAACACCGGGGAGCTGTTTTTT. It translates to CASSRSGNTGELFF.

This chain uses TRBV5-1 with TRBJ2-1, with 11 bases lining up with TRBD2. Trimming removed 4 bases from V and 15 bases from J; junction bases left unmatched: 12. The CDR3 has 14 residues. The germline V gene has CDR1 SGHRS and CDR2 YFSETQ. CDR3 in amino acids: CASSLRIAGGMMFF. CDR3 bases: TGCGCCAGCAGCCTTAGAATAGCGGGAGGGATGATGTTCTTC.

This chain uses TRBV9 with TRBJ2-4, with 14 bases fitting TRBD2. The CDR3 length is 23 residues. Looked up from germline, CDR1 is SGDLS and CDR2 is YYNGEE. V shed 0 bases and J 1 base; nucleotides not matched to a gene: 18. CDR3 DNA sequence: TGTGCCAGCAGCGTAGGAATAATGACCGGGACTAGCGGGAGAGGAGGGGCCAAAAACATTCAGTACTTC. Its translation is CASSVGIMTGTSGRGGAKNIQYF.